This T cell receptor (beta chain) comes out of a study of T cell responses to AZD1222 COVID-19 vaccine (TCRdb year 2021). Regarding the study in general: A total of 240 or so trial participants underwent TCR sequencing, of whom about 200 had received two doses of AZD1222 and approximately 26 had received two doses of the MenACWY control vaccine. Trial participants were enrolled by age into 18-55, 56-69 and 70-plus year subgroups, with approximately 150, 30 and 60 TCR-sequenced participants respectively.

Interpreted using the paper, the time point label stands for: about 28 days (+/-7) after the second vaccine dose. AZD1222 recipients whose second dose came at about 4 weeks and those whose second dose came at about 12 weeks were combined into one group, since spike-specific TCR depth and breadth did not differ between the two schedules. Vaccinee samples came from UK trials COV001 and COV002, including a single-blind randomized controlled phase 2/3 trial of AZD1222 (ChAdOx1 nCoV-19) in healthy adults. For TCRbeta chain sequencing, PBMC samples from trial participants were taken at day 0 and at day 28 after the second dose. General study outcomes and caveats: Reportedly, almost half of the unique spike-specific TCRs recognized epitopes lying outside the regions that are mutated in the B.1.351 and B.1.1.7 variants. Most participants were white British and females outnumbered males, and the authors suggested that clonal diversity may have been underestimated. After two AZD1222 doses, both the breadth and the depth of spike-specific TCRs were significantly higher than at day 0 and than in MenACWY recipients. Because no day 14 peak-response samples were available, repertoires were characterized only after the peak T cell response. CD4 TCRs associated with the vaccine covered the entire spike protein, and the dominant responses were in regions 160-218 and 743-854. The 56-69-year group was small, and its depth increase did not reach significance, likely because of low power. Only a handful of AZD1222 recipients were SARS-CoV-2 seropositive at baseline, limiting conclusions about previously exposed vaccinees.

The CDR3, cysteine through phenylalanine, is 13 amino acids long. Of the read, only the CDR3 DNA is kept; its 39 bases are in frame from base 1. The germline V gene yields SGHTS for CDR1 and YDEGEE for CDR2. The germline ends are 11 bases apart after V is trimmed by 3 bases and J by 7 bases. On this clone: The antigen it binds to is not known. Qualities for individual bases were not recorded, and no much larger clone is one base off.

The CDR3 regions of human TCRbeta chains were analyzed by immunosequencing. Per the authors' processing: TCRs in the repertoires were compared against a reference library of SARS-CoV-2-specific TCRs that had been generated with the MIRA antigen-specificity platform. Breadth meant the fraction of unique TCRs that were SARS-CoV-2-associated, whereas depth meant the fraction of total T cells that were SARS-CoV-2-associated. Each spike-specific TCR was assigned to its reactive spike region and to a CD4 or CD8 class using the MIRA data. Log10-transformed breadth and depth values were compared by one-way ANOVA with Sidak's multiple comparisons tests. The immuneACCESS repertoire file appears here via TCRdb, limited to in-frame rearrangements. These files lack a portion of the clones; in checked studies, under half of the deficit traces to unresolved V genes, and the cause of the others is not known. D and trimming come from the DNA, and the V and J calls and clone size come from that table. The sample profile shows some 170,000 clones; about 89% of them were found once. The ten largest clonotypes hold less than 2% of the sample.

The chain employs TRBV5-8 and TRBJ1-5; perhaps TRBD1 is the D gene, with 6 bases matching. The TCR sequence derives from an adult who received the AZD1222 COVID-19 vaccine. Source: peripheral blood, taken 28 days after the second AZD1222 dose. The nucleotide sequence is TGTGCCAGCAGCTCGGGACACAGGCAGCCCCAGCATTTT. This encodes CASSSGHRQPQHF.